A single sample is the source of the 10 T cell receptor beta chains below, sequenced in a study of siplizumab effects on memory and regulatory T cells. No antigen has been assigned to these receptors. Cells of the mixed lymphocyte reaction were cocultured at 37 degrees C for 5 to 6 days. Generated by immunoSEQ multiplex PCR, the TCRdb table keeps only in-frame clones and is missing some. The repertoire has roughly 5,000 clones, 45% to 55% of them found once; the top ten carry 65% to 85%. Sample: CFSE-low (dividing) CD8+ T cells sorted from an allogeneic mixed lymphocyte reaction. Receptors originate from a human donor in good health; the cells came from an allogeneic mixed lymphocyte reaction. Some clones in this sample may be carry-over from other donors' samples.

V is TRBV7-9 and J is TRBJ2-7; perhaps D is TRBD1 or TRBD2 (6 bases each). The J call may be wrong; the DNA end is better matched by TRBJ2-5. Germline V CDR1 and CDR2: SEHNR, FQNEAQ (reference sequence). The CDR3 spans 15 residues. The CDR3 nucleotides are TGTGCCAGCAGCTTAGTGGGGGGCCTCCAAGAGACCCAGTACTTC. It codes for CASSLVGGLQETQYF.

This chain links TRBV7-9 with TRBJ2-1, with D perhaps being TRBD1 or TRBD2 (7 bases each). V was shortened by 11 bases and J by 10 bases, with 15 bases between the two germline ends. The CDR3 totals 11 residues. The germline CDR1 and CDR2 sequences are SEHNR and FQNEAQ (reference sequence). The CDR3 sequence: CASQGGSEQFF. The DNA for the CDR3 is TGTGCCTCCCAGGGGGGGAGCGAGCAGTTCTTC.

The chain employs TRBV18 and TRBJ2-1, with 11 bases that match TRBD2. V was clipped by 4 bases and J by 1 base; unmatched bases: 0. CDR1 and CDR2 from the germline V gene are KGHSH and LQKENI. CDR3 size: 15 residues. CDR3 bases: TGTGCCAGCTCACGGACTAGCGGGTCCTACAATGAGCAGTTCTTC. This encodes CASSRTSGSYNEQFF.

The table lists this clone with a few counts. V usage is TRBV4-1 and J usage is TRBJ2-3; D call uncertain. This CDR3 comprises 17 residues. V lost 5 bases to trimming and J lost 4 bases, with 22 bases between them. From germline, CDR1 is MGHRA and CDR2 YSYEKL. The CDR3 nucleotides read TGCGCCAGCAGCTACGGACCTCCCCTGGCAATCGCAGATACGCAGTATTTT. Translated: CASSYGPPLAIADTQYF.

The chain links TRBV9 to TRBJ2-7; TRBD2 matches 10 bases. Germline CDR1 and CDR2: SGDLS and YYNGEE. CDR3 size: 15 residues. V dropped 1 base and J dropped 0; count of bases not matched to a gene: 1. The CDR3 spells CASSVSSGSSYEQYF. The CDR3 DNA sequence: TGTGCCAGCAGCGTATCTAGCGGGAGCTCCTACGAGCAGTACTTC.

This clone has a handful of counts. The chain joins TRBV9 to TRBJ2-1, with a possible D match to TRBD1 (6 bases). Deletions cut 3 bases from V and 6 bases from J, with 16 bases between. The CDR3 extends over 15 amino acids. In germline, CDR1 is SGDLS, CDR2 YYNGEE. CDR3 DNA: TGTGCCAGCAGCGCCCCGGACAGTTCGGCCAATGAGCAGTTCTTC. It yields the protein CASSAPDSSANEQFF.

Of note for this clone: Since a far larger clone is one base different, this is likely a read error. Other DNA sequences from this sample encode an identical CDR3 as well. The chain uses TRBV5-1 and TRBJ1-5; D is ambiguous. V dropped 1 base and J dropped 7 bases, with 15 bases sitting between them. The germline gives CDR1 SGHRS, CDR2 YFSETQ. This CDR3 spans 15 amino acids. CDR3 region: CASSLTTASYQPQHF. CDR3 DNA: TGCGCCAGCAGCTTGACTACAGCGAGTTACCAGCCCCAGCATTTT.

This clone is medium-sized by share. The V and J genes are TRBV29-1 and TRBJ2-7; 7 nucleotides align to TRBD2. V was clipped by 7 bases and J by 0 bases; unmatched bases: 6. The germline V gene encodes CDR1 SQVTM and CDR2 ANQGSEA. This CDR3 contains 13 residues. The CDR3 sequence: CSARLANSYEQYF. In nucleotides, the CDR3 is TGCAGCGCACGACTAGCCAACTCCTACGAGCAGTACTTC.

The rearrangement uses TRBV7-9 and TRBJ1-1; D possibly corresponds to TRBD1 (5 bases). Trimming left V 1 base short and J 5 bases short, with 11 bases between. Germline-derived CDR1 and CDR2 are SEHNR and FQNEAQ (reference sequence). The CDR3 has 14 residues. DNA of the CDR3: TGTGCCAGCAGCTTAGTGGGGCAACATACTGAAGCTTTCTTT. This gives the protein CASSLVGQHTEAFF.

The chain combines TRBV7-2 with TRBJ2-7; D might be TRBD1 or TRBD2, each matching 5 bases. In germline, CDR1 is SGHTA, CDR2 FQGNSA. The CDR3 extends over 18 amino acids. V lost 5 bases and J 0 bases, leaving 23 bases between the germline ends. The CDR3 nucleotides are TGTGCCAGCAGCACCTCCGGGACGACCGCAACCCGCTCCTACGAGCAGTACTTC. As protein: CASSTSGTTATRSYEQYF.